This T cell receptor (beta chain) was profiled in a study of shared clonotypes between healthy human individuals. Study conclusions and caveats: Across subsets, estimated richness was generally greater for naive than for memory populations.

The investigators split CD4+ cells into a CD45RA+ naive subset and a CD45RA-negative memory subset. As concerns this clone: The target antigen is unknown.

There are 13 residues in the CDR3. CDR1 and CDR2 from the germline V gene are ENHRY and SYGVKD. Trimming shortened V by 5 bases and J by 7 bases, and 14 bases separated the two germline ends. Every subset's genomic DNA went evenly onto several immunoSEQ plates. Profiled with immunoSEQ multiplex PCR; TCRdb holds only in-frame clones, not every one. Here the sample spans roughly 2.5 million clones, more than 90% being singletons. The chain combines TRBV10-3 with TRBJ1-2; D is ambiguous. The receptor comes from a man aged 18 to 29 in good health. Sequencing input: naive CD4+ T cells sorted from blood. Stated subset: CD45RA+ positively selected. DNA for the CDR3: TGTGCCATCAGTAGAGAGGCAGGCTCTGGCTACACCTTC. Translating gives CAISREAGSGYTF.